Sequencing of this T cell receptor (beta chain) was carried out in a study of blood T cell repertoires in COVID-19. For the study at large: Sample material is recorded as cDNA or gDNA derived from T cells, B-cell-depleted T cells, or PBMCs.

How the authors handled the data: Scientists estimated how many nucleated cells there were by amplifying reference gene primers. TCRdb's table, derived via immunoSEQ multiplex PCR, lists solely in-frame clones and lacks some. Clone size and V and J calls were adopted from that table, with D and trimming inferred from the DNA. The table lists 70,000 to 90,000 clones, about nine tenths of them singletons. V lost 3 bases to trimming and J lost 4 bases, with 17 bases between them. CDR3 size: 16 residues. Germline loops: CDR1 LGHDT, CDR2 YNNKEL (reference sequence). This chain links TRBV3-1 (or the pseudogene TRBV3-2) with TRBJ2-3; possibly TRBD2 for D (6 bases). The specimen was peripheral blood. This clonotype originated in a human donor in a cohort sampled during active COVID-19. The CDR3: CASSHTGTPGADTQYF. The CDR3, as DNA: TGTGCCAGCAGCCACACCGGGACCCCGGGAGCAGATACGCAGTATTTT.